One sample yielded the 7 T cell receptor beta chains listed below, sequenced in a study of cytomegalovirus exposure and HLA in healthy donors. PCR used 60 Vbeta primers and 13 Jbeta primers. Sequencing used immunoSEQ multiplex PCR; TCRdb keeps in-frame clones, though not all of them. The table lists under 200,000 clones, 65% to 80% of them singletons, with around 0.69% in the top ten. Sequencing used PBMCs. These receptors were obtained from a middle-aged woman in good health and CMV-seronegative.

The chain carries TRBV29-1 and TRBJ1-2; D may be TRBD1 (6 bases). The CDR3 is 15 amino acids. In germline, CDR1 is SQVTM, CDR2 ANQGSEA. Trimming removed 4 bases from V and 4 bases from J, with 19 bases in between. CDR3 in amino acids: CSVVGWTGGAYGYTF. CDR3 coding DNA: TGCAGCGTTGTGGGTTGGACGGGGGGCGCCTATGGCTACACCTTC.

This chain links TRBV19 with TRBJ2-3; 7 positions match TRBD1. The V gene's germline CDR1 is LNHDA and CDR2 SQIVND (reference sequence). This CDR3 is built from 16 residues. Trimming at V came to 1 base and at J to 1 base, leaving 5 bases not matched to a gene. The CDR3 loop reads CASSIAFGQGTDTQYF. CDR3 in DNA: TGTGCCAGTAGTATAGCGTTCGGACAGGGCACAGATACGCAGTATTTT. Full variable domain (outside the CDR3, taken from reference TRBV19 and TRBJ2-3): DGGITQSPKYLFRKEGQNVTLSCEQNLNHDAMYWYRQDPGQGLRLIYYSQIVNDFQKGDIAEGYSVSREKKESFPLTVTSAQKNPTAFYLCASSIAFGQGTDTQYFGPGTRLTVL.

This clone is categorized as medium-sized (0.01 to 0.1%). This chain joins TRBV4-2 and TRBJ2-3; D is possibly TRBD2 (6 bases). V lost 2 bases, J lost 3 bases, and 12 bases lay in between. Looked up from germline, CDR1 is LGHNA and CDR2 is YNFKEQ. This CDR3 spans 15 amino acids. CDR3: CASSQSGTLTDTQYF. In nucleotides, the CDR3 is TGTGCCAGCAGCCAATCCGGGACTCTTACAGATACGCAGTATTTT.

This chain joins TRBV27 and TRBJ1-2; possible D gene TRBD1, 6 bases. Trimming took off 4 bases at V and 7 bases at J, with 16 bases between the two ends. The CDR3 is 14 amino acids. Germline V gene data show CDR1 as MNHEY and CDR2 as SMNVEV (reference sequence). The CDR3 protein is CASSSPGGAGGYTF. The CDR3 DNA follows: TGTGCCAGCAGTTCCCCCGGGGGGGCTGGTGGCTACACCTTC.

This chain joins TRBV5-5 and TRBJ2-7, with a possible D match to TRBD2 (5 bases). V lost 0 bases to trimming and J lost 5 bases, with 12 bases between them. Germline assignment: CDR1 SGHKS and CDR2 YYEKEE (reference sequence). The CDR3 has 14 amino acids. Written as DNA, the CDR3 is TGTGCCAGCAGCTTGGTCCCGGTCGGGGACGAGCAGTACTTC. Its translation is CASSLVPVGDEQYF.

The J gene is TRBJ2-3, the V gene TRBV19, with D possibly being TRBD1 (6 bases). Trimming took 6 bases from V and 1 from J, leaving 11 bases between them. Germline loops: CDR1 LNHDA, CDR2 SQIVND (reference sequence). The CDR3 consists of 14 residues. Here the CDR3 DNA reads TGTGCCAGTAGACCGGGACACCGCACAGATACGCAGTATTTT. It specifies CASRPGHRTDTQYF.

This clone has only one observation. V usage is TRBV6-6 and J usage is TRBJ1-4, with 7 bases matching TRBD1. The junction had 11 bases not matched to a gene; V was cut back by 5 bases and J by 5 bases. CDR3 size: 16 residues. Germline V gives CDR1 MNHNY, CDR2 SVGAGI (reference sequence). This CDR3 reads CASSPAGGGGNEKLFF. In DNA, the CDR3 is TGTGCCAGCAGTCCAGCAGGGGGTGGGGGAAATGAAAAACTGTTTTTT.